This T cell receptor (beta chain) originates from a study of T cell repertoires in cytomegalovirus infection. Across the study: From public TCR beta signatures came an indication of both CMV infection and matching HLA type.

CDR1 is SGDLS, CDR2 YYNGEE, per germline. The CDR3 has 12 amino acids. V lost 7 bases, J lost 4 bases, and 8 bases lay in between. TCRdb re-analysed the reads in MiXCR, keeping a single row per CDR3 protein. This table has around 55,000 distinct CDR3 sequences, around 20% appearing once. This clonotype was seen at least ten times. Its antigen remains unknown. Study results and caveats: There were carriers of CMV plus the relevant HLA, and cumulative public TCR beta family frequency identified them.

The rearrangement links TRBV9 to TRBJ1-4, with D possibly being TRBD1 (5 bases). The TCR was taken from a human donor in good health (CMV status not recorded). Some clones in this sample may be carry-over from other donors' samples. The source was CD8+ T cells from cultured PBMCs, collected from culture after CMV antigen stimulation. The CDR3 DNA sequence: TGTGCCAGCGCCGGGGGTAATGAAAAACTGTTTTTT. This codes for CASAGGNEKLFF.